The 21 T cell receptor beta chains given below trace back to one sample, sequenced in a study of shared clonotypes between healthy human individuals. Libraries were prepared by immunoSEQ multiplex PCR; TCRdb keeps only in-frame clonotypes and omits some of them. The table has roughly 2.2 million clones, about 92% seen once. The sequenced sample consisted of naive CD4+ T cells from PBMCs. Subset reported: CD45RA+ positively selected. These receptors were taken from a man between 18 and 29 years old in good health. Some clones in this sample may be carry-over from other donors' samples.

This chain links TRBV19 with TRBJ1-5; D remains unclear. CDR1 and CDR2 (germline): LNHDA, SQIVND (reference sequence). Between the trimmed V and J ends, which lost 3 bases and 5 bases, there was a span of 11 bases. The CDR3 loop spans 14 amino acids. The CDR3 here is CASSMGKRDQPQHF. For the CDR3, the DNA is TGTGCCAGTAGTATGGGTAAGAGAGATCAGCCCCAGCATTTT.

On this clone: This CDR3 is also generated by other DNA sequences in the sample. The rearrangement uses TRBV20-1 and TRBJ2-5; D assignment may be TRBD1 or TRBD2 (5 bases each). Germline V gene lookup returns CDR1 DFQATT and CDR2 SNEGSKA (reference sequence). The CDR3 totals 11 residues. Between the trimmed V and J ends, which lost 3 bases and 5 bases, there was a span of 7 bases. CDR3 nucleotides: TGCAGTGCTAGCGGGGCGGAGACCCAGTACTTC. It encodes CSASGAETQYF.

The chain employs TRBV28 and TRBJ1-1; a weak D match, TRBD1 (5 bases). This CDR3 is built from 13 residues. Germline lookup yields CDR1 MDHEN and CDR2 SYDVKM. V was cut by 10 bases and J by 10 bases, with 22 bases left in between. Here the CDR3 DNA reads TGTGCCACAGCTATCCAGGGATGGTGGACAGCTTTCTTT. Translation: CATAIQGWWTAFF.

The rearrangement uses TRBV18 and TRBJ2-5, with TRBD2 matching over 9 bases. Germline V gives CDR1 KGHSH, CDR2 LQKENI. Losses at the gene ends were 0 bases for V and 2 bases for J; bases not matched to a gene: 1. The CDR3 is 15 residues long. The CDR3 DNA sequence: TGTGCCAGCTCACCACCGGCGGGAGGGCAAGAGACCCAGTACTTC. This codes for CASSPPAGGQETQYF.

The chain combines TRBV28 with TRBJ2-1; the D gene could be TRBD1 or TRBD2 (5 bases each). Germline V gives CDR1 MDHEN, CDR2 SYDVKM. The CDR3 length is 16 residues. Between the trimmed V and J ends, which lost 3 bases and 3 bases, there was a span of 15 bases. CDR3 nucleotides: TGTGCCAGCAGTTTGGGGGTCACTCTGAACTACAATGAGCAGTTCTTC. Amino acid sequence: CASSLGVTLNYNEQFF.

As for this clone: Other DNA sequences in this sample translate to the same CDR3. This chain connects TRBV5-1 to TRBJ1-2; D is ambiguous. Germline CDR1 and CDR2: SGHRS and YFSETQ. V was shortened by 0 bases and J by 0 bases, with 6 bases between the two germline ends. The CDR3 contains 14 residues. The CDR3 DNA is TGCGCCAGCAGCTTGGGACCCGCTAACTATGGCTACACCTTC. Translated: CASSLGPANYGYTF.

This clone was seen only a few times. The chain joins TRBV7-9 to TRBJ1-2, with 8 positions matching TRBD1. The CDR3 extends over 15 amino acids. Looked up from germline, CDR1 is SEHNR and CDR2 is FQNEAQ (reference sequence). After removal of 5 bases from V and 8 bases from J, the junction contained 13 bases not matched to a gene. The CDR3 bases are TGTGCCAGCAGCGCCGCCACAGGGGGATTGGGCGGCTACACCTTC. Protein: CASSAATGGLGGYTF.

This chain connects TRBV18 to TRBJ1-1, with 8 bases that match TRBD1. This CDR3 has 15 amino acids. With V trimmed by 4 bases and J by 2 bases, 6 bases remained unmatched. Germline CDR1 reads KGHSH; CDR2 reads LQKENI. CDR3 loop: CASSLQGAINTEAFF. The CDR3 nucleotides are TGTGCCAGCTCACTTCAGGGGGCCATAAACACTGAAGCTTTCTTT.

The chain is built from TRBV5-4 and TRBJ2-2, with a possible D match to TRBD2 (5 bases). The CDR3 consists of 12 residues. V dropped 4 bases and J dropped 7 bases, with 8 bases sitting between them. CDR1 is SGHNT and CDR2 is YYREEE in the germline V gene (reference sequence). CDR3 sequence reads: CASSTGNGELFF. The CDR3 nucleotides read TGTGCCAGCAGCACGGGGAACGGGGAGCTGTTTTTT.

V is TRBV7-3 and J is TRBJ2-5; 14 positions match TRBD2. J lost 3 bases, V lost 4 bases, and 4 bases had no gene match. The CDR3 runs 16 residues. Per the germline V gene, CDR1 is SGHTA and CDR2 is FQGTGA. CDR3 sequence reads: CASSSRGLAGEETQYF. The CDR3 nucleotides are TGTGCCAGCAGCTCCAGGGGACTAGCGGGAGAAGAGACCCAGTACTTC.

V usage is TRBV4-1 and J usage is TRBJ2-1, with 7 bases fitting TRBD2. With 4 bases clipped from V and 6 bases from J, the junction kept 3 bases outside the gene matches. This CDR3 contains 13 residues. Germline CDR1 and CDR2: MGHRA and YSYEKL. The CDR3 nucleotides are TGCGCCAGCAGCCCAGCGGGATTCAATGAGCAGTTCTTC. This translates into CASSPAGFNEQFF.

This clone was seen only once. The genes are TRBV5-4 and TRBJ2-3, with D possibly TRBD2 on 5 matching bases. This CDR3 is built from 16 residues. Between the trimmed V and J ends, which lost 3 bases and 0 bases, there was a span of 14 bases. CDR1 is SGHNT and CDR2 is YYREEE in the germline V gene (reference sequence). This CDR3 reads CASSSRSGLSTDTQYF. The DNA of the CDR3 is TGTGCCAGCAGCTCGAGGAGCGGACTTAGCACAGATACGCAGTATTTT.

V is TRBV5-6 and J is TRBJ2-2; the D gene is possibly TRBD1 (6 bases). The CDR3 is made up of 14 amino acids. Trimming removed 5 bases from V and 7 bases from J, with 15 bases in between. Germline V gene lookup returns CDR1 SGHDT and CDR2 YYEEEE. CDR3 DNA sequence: TGTGCCAGCAGTCAACAGGGCTGGGACGGGGAGCTGTTTTTT. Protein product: CASSQQGWDGELFF.

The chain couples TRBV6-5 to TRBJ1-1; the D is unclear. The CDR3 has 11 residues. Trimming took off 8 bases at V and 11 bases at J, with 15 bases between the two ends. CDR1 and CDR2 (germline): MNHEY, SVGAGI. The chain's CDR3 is CASGHGVGAFF. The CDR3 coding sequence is TGTGCCAGCGGCCACGGAGTTGGGGCTTTCTTT.

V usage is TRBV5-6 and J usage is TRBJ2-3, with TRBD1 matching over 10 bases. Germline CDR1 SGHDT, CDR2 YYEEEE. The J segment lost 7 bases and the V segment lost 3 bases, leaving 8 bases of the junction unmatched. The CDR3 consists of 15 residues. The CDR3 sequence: CASSSRDRGAHTQYF. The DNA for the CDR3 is TGTGCCAGCAGCTCCCGGGACAGGGGCGCTCATACGCAGTATTTT.

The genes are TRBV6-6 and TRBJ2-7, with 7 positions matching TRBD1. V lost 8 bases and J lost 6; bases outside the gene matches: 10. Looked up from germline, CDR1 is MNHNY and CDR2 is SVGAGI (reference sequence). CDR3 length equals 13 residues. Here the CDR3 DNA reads TGTGCCAGCCAGGGGGATGGGACGGGCGAGCAGTACTTC. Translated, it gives CASQGDGTGEQYF.

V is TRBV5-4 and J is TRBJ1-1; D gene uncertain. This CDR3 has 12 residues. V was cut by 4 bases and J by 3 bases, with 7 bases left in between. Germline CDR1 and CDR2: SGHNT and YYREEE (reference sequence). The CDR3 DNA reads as TGTGCCAGCAGCACATTGTACACTGAAGCTTTCTTT. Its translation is CASSTLYTEAFF.

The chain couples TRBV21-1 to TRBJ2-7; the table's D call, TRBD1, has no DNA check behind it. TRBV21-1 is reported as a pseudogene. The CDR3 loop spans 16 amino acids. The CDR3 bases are TGTGCCAGCAGCAAAGAAACCGGGACAGCGACCTACGAGCAGTACTTC. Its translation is CASSKETGTATYEQYF.

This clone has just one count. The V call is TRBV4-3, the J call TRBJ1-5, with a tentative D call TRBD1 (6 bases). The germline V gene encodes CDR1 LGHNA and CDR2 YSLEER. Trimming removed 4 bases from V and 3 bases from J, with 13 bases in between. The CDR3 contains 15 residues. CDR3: CASSLGTRNNQPQHF. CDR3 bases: TGCGCCAGCAGCCTTGGGACAAGGAACAATCAGCCCCAGCATTTT.

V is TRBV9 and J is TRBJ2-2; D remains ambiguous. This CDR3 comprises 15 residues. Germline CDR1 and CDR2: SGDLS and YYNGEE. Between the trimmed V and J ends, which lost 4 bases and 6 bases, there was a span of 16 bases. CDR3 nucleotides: TGTGCCAGCAGCTCCCGAGGTCATGACGCCGGGGAGCTGTTTTTT. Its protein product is CASSSRGHDAGELFF.

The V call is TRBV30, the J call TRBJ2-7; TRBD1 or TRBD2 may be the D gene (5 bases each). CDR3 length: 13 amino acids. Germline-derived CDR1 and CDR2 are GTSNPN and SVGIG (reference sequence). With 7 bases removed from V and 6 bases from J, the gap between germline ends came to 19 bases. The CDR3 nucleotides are TGTGCCTTTACCCGGGACCGAGCTGGCGAGCAGTACTTC. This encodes CAFTRDRAGEQYF.